This T cell receptor beta chain came from a study of cytomegalovirus exposure and HLA in healthy donors. Broader study findings: Among TCR beta chains, those listed as cytomegalovirus-associated numbered 164.

From germline, CDR1 is LNHDA and CDR2 SQIVND (reference sequence). CDR3 size: 13 residues. Trimming cost V 3 bases and J 4 bases, with 8 bases left between them. This clone was found once. Its target is unknown. In the PCR, 60 Vbeta and 13 Jbeta primers were used. Sequencing used immunoSEQ multiplex PCR; TCRdb keeps in-frame clones, though not all of them. This sample has some 90,000 clones, with 75% to 90% found just once. Each donor was healthy, and each was a bone marrow donor. The sample consisted of PBMCs. This clonotype originated in a man between 50 and 59 years old in good health and CMV-seropositive. The chain combines TRBV19 with TRBJ2-3, with unresolved D. In DNA form, the CDR3 reads TGTGCCAGTAGTATTGAGGCTTCAGATACGCAGTATTTT. This codes for CASSIEASDTQYF. Full variable domain (remainder filled in from reference TRBV19 and TRBJ2-3): DGGITQSPKYLFRKEGQNVTLSCEQNLNHDAMYWYRQDPGQGLRLIYYSQIVNDFQKGDIAEGYSVSREKKESFPLTVTSAQKNPTAFYLCASSIEASDTQYFGPGTRLTVL.